A single sample gave rise to the 22 T cell receptor beta chains below, sequenced in a study of cytomegalovirus exposure and HLA in healthy donors. The PCR had 60 Vbeta and 13 Jbeta primers. Libraries were prepared by immunoSEQ multiplex PCR; TCRdb keeps only in-frame clonotypes and omits some of them. The sample contains about 180,000 clones, 85% of which appear only once. The sample taken for sequencing was PBMCs. All receptors derive from a boy aged 2-15 years in good health and CMV-seronegative.

This clone appeared a single time. The chain employs TRBV28 and TRBJ1-1; D is perhaps TRBD1 (6 bases). Germline V lookup: CDR1 MDHEN, CDR2 SYDVKM. Trimming cost V 5 bases and J 6 bases, with 13 bases left between them. This CDR3 region has 13 residues. CDR3 sequence reads: CASSRGGLAEAFF. In DNA form, the CDR3 reads TGTGCCAGCAGTCGGGGGGGGCTGGCTGAAGCTTTCTTT.

This clone was detected a few times. The genes are TRBV5-4 and TRBJ1-2; 7 bases are a match to TRBD1. The CDR3 has 18 residues. Germline lookup yields CDR1 SGHNT and CDR2 YYREEE (reference sequence). The J segment lost 3 bases and the V segment lost 3 bases, leaving 17 bases of the junction unmatched. The CDR3 sequence is CASSSRGDRLPGDYGYTF. The CDR3 DNA follows: TGTGCCAGCAGCTCGAGGGGGGACAGACTCCCTGGAGACTATGGCTACACCTTC. The whole variable domain, remainder taken from reference TRBV5-4 and TRBJ1-2, is ETGVTQSPTHLIKTRGQQVTLRCSSQSGHNTVSWYQQALGQGPQFIFQYYREEENGRGNFPPRFSGLQFPNYSSELNVNALELDDSALYLCASSSRGDRLPGDYGYTFGSGTRLTVV.

The rearrangement uses TRBV2 and TRBJ1-1, with D perhaps TRBD1 (5 bases). This CDR3 is 14 amino acids long. Germline V gene data show CDR1 as SNHLY and CDR2 as FYNNEI. V was shortened by 11 bases and J by 1 base, with 17 bases between the two germline ends. Here the CDR3 DNA reads TGTGCCGGAAGCTCGGGGGATTCGAACACTGAAGCTTTCTTT. Encoded protein: CAGSSGDSNTEAFF.

Details on this clone: Other DNA sequences in this sample translate to the same CDR3. The chain combines TRBV6-5 with TRBJ1-1; no definite D call. The CDR3 runs 14 residues. V gave up 2 bases and J gave up 0 bases, with 7 bases separating them. Germline V gives CDR1 MNHEY, CDR2 SVGAGI. CDR3 protein: CASSYRGLNTEAFF. Written as DNA, the CDR3 is TGTGCCAGCAGTTACCGGGGTTTGAACACTGAAGCTTTCTTT.

The V gene is TRBV27, the J gene TRBJ2-3; possible D gene TRBD2, 6 bases. The CDR3 consists of 16 residues. Germline V gene sequence: CDR1 MNHEY, CDR2 SMNVEV (reference sequence). V was trimmed by 6 bases and J by 0 bases, leaving 16 bases between them. For the CDR3, the DNA is TGTGCCAGCAGCTCTCCGGCGCGGGAAAGCACAGATACGCAGTATTTT. Translation gives CASSSPARESTDTQYF.

This clone was observed a handful of times. The chain combines TRBV5-6 with TRBJ2-1; 12 bases align to TRBD1. Germline V gene data show CDR1 as SGHDT and CDR2 as YYEEEE. The CDR3 loop spans 17 amino acids. V shed 3 bases and J 7 bases; nucleotides not matched to a gene: 11. DNA of the CDR3: TGTGCCAGCAGCTCGGGACAGGGGGCGCGGTGGTCAAATGAGCAGTTCTTC. It translates to CASSSGQGARWSNEQFF.

The rearrangement uses TRBV19 and TRBJ1-4; D is unclear. The CDR3 consists of 15 residues. V was pared by 2 bases and J by 3 bases, with 10 bases between. The germline V gene has CDR1 LNHDA and CDR2 SQIVND (reference sequence). The CDR3 region has the DNA TGTGCCAGTAGTATATCGAATCGGGCTAATGAAAAACTGTTTTTT. This codes for CASSISNRANEKLFF. The full variable domain, with the rest looked up from reference TRBV19 and TRBJ1-4, is DGGITQSPKYLFRKEGQNVTLSCEQNLNHDAMYWYRQDPGQGLRLIYYSQIVNDFQKGDIAEGYSVSREKKESFPLTVTSAQKNPTAFYLCASSISNRANEKLFFGSGTQLSVL.

The gene calls are TRBV2 and TRBJ2-7, with D possibly TRBD1 on 6 matching bases. This CDR3 is 15 amino acids long. Per germline, CDR1 SNHLY and CDR2 FYNNEI. Trimming removed 3 bases at V and 0 bases at J, with 12 bases between. The CDR3 DNA reads as TGTGCCAGCAGTGATTTTACAGGGCCCTCCTACGAGCAGTACTTC. It codes for CASSDFTGPSYEQYF.

V usage is TRBV9 and J usage is TRBJ1-5; D call uncertain. V gave up 3 bases and J gave up 0 bases, with 7 bases separating them. The V gene's germline CDR1 is SGDLS and CDR2 YYNGEE. This CDR3 spans 14 amino acids. CDR3 region: CASSASYSNQPQHF. For the CDR3, the DNA is TGTGCCAGCAGCGCCAGTTATAGCAATCAGCCCCAGCATTTT.

V and J are TRBV4-1 and TRBJ2-7; 10 bases map to TRBD2. This CDR3 region has 17 residues. Germline V gene lookup returns CDR1 MGHRA and CDR2 YSYEKL. J gave up 4 bases and V 3 bases, and 12 bases lay outside the gene matches. This chain's CDR3 is CASSQVKVTSGRYEQYF. The CDR3 bases are TGCGCCAGCAGCCAGGTAAAGGTGACTAGCGGGCGGTACGAGCAGTACTTC.

The chain links TRBV28 to TRBJ2-7; D gene uncertain. CDR3 length equals 15 residues. Germline V gene sequence: CDR1 MDHEN, CDR2 SYDVKM. V was pared by 5 bases and J by 6 bases, with 20 bases between. CDR3 DNA sequence: TGTGCCAGCAGTCCGGCCGGCAGGCCCTGGTTCGAGCAGTACGTC. Residues: CASSPAGRPWFEQYV.

In this sample, this clone turned up a few times. This chain joins TRBV19 and TRBJ1-1, with D maybe TRBD1 (5 bases). Germline V gives CDR1 LNHDA, CDR2 SQIVND (reference sequence). Trimming took 5 bases from V and 3 from J, leaving 22 bases between them. The CDR3 is 17 amino acids. The CDR3 spells CASSAYRDWAGDTEAFF. The CDR3 nucleotides are TGTGCCAGTAGTGCATACCGGGACTGGGCTGGGGACACTGAAGCTTTCTTT.

The V and J genes are TRBV5-1 and TRBJ1-1; D is uncertain. In germline, CDR1 is SGHRS, CDR2 YFSETQ. The CDR3 runs to 14 residues. Trimming removed 4 bases from V and 1 base from J, with 11 bases in between. The CDR3 bases are TGCGCCAGCAGCCGGTCCGCGGGGAACACTGAAGCTTTCTTT. Translating it yields CASSRSAGNTEAFF.

This chain uses TRBV6-1 with TRBJ1-2; 8 positions match TRBD1. Germline CDR1 MNHNS, CDR2 SASEGT. After removal of 5 bases from V and 4 bases from J, the junction contained 9 bases not matched to a gene. The CDR3 loop spans 15 amino acids. The CDR3 sequence: CASSLGQVQAYGYTF. The CDR3 DNA sequence: TGTGCCAGCAGTTTGGGACAGGTCCAGGCCTATGGCTACACCTTC.

The CDR3 DNA reads TGTGCCAGCAGTTACGGGGCGGGGGGGATTAATGAGCAGTTCTTC. Amino acid sequence: CASSYGAGGINEQFF. The rearrangement uses TRBV6-5 and TRBJ2-1, with TRBD2 matching over 9 bases. Germline-derived CDR1 and CDR2 are MNHEY and SVGAGI. The CDR3 is made up of 15 amino acids. The junction had 6 bases not matched to a gene; V was cut back by 2 bases and J by 7 bases.

The chain couples TRBV19 to TRBJ1-5; tentative D call: TRBD1 (6 bases). V dropped 3 bases and J dropped 5 bases, with 11 bases sitting between them. The length of the CDR3 is 14 residues. CDR1 and CDR2 (germline): LNHDA, SQIVND (reference sequence). The CDR3 DNA follows: TGTGCCAGTAGTATGGGATACAGGGATCAGCCCCAGCATTTT. Protein product: CASSMGYRDQPQHF.

The chain uses TRBV27 and TRBJ2-6, with TRBD2 as a possible D gene (6 bases). V was pared by 1 base and J by 0 bases, with 10 bases between. The CDR3 totals 17 residues. The germline gives CDR1 MNHEY, CDR2 SMNVEV (reference sequence). The CDR3 nucleotides are TGTGCCAGCAGTTTATGGGGCGGGGCCTCTGGGGCCAACGTCCTGACTTTC. Protein sequence: CASSLWGGASGANVLTF.

The chain employs TRBV7-2 and TRBJ2-7; D remains unclear. Germline CDR1 is SGHTA and CDR2 is FQGNSA. The CDR3 contains 15 residues. V was clipped by 0 bases and J by 1 base, with 10 bases between them. CDR3 DNA: TGTGCCAGCAGCTTAGCGTCCGGCAGGTCCTACGAGCAGTACTTC. Translation gives CASSLASGRSYEQYF.

This clone was observed a single time. The chain has TRBV7-3 and TRBJ2-1; 12 bases match TRBD2. With 0 bases clipped from V and 2 bases from J, the junction kept 8 bases outside the gene matches. Germline CDR1 is SGHTA and CDR2 is FQGTGA. This CDR3 has 19 amino acids. The DNA for the CDR3 is TGTGCCAGCAGCTTAACGGCTAGCGGGAGGGCCTTCACCTACAATGAGCAGTTCTTC. Its protein product is CASSLTASGRAFTYNEQFF.

J is TRBJ2-1 and V is TRBV11-2; 12 nucleotides agree with TRBD2. This CDR3 is built from 16 residues. The germline V gene encodes CDR1 SGHAT and CDR2 FQNNGV. V shed 5 bases, J shed 2 bases, and the junction held 4 bases outside the gene matches. CDR3 in DNA: TGTGCCAGCAGCATCCGGACTAGCGGGGCCTACAATGAGCAGTTCTTC. It encodes CASSIRTSGAYNEQFF. Drawing the rest from reference TRBV11-2 and TRBJ2-1, the complete variable domain is EAGVAQSPRYKIIEKRQSVAFWCNPISGHATLYWYQQILGQGPKLLIQFQNNGVVDDSQLPKDRFSAERLKGVDSTLKIQPAKLEDSAVYLCASSIRTSGAYNEQFFGPGTRLTVL.

The chain combines TRBV11-3 with TRBJ2-7, with no clear D. V was shortened by 2 bases and J by 2 bases, with 10 bases between the two germline ends. CDR3 length: 14 residues. Germline CDR1 reads SGHNT; CDR2 reads YENEEA. The CDR3 DNA is TGTGCCAGCAGCTTATTAGCCCTCACCTACGAGCAGTACGTC. This translates into CASSLLALTYEQYV.

This chain links TRBV6-1 with TRBJ2-2, with D perhaps TRBD1 (6 bases). Germline V gene data show CDR1 as MNHNS and CDR2 as SASEGT. Trimming took 0 bases from V and 5 from J, leaving 13 bases between them. This CDR3 has 16 amino acids. The CDR3 is CASSEAPGHETGELFF. The CDR3 DNA reads TGTGCCAGCAGTGAAGCGCCGGGACACGAAACCGGGGAGCTGTTTTTT.